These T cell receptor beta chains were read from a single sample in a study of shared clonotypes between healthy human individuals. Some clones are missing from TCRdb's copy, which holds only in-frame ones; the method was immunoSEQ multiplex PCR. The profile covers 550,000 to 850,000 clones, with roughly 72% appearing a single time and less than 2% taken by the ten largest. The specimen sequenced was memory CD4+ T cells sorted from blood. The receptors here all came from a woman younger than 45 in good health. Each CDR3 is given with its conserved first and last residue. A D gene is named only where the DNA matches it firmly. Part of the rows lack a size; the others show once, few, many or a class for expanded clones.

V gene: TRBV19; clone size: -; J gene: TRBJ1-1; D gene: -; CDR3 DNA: TGTGCCAGTAGACACCCAACAGGGAACACTGAAGCTTTCTTT; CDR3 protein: CASRHPTGNTEAFF
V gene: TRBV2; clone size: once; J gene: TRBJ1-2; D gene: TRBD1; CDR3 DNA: TGTGCCAGCAGAAGAAGGACGGGACAGTTCTATGGCTACACCTTC; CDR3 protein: CASRRRTGQFYGYTF
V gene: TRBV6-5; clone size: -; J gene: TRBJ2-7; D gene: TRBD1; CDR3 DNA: TGTGCCAGCAGACCACAGGGGTTCAGCTCCTACGAGCAGTACTTC; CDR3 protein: CASRPQGFSSYEQYF
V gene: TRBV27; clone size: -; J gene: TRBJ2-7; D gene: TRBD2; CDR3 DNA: TGTGCCAGCAGTTCCCCGGGACTAGCCTACGAGCAGTACTTC; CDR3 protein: CASSSPGLAYEQYF
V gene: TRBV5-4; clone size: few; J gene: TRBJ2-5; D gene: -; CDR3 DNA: TGTGCCAGCAGCTTGGAAGGAGGGCCCAGTCGGACCCAGTACTTC; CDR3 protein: CASSLEGGPSRTQYF
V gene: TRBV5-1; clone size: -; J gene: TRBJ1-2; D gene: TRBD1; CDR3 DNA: TGCGCCAGCAGGGCAGGTACCGGGACAGGGTTCACCTTC; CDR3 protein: CASRAGTGTGFTF
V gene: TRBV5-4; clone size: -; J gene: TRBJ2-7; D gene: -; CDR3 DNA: TGTGCCAGCAGCTTGAACGCAGGACTATCGAAGCAGTACTTC; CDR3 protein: CASSLNAGLSKQYF
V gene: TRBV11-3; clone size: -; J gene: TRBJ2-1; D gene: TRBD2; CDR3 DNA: TGTGCCAGCAGCAAGGGGAGCGGGACCAACTCCTACAATGAGCAGTTCTTC; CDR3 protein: CASSKGSGTNSYNEQFF
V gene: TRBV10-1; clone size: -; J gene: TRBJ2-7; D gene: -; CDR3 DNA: TGCGCCAGCAGGCGACTCCAAGCCGACTACGAGCAGTACTTC; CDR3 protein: CASRRLQADYEQYF
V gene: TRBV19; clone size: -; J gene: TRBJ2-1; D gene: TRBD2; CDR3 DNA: TGTGCCAGTAGTCCGCCCGGACTAGCTTACGGTGAGCAGTTCTTC; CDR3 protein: CASSPPGLAYGEQFF
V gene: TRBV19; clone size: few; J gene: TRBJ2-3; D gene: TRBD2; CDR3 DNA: TGTGCCAGTAGTATTGCGGGAGGGTTAGCCACAGATACGCAGTATTTT; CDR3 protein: CASSIAGGLATDTQYF
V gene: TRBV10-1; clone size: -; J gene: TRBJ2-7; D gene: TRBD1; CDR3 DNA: TGCGCCAGCAGTGATTACAGGGGACCCACCTACGAGCAGTACTTC; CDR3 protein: CASSDYRGPTYEQYF
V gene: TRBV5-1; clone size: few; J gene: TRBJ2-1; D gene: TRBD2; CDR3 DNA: TGCGCCAGCAGCTTGAGGTCTAGCGGGAGTTATGAGCAGTTCTTC; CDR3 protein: CASSLRSSGSYEQFF
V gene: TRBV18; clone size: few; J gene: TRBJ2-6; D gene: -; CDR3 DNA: TGTGCCAGCTCCGACAGGATCATTTCCTCTGGGGCCAACGTCCTGACTTTC; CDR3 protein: CASSDRIISSGANVLTF
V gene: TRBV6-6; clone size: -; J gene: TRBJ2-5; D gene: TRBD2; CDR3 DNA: TGTGCCAGCAGAGGTCTAGCGGGTGGGGGAGAGACCCAGTACTTC; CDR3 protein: CASRGLAGGGETQYF
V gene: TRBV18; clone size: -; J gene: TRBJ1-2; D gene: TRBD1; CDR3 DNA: TGTGCCAGCTCATCCTACTCTAAGGGACAGCACTATGGCTACACCTTC; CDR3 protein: CASSSYSKGQHYGYTF
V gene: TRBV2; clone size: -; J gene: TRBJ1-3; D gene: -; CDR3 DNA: TGTGCCAGCAGAATCGCCCCTCGAAGCTCTGGAAACACCATATATTTT; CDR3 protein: CASRIAPRSSGNTIYF
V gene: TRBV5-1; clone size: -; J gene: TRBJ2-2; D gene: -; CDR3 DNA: TGCGCCAGCAGCTTGGTACCGGCGAACACCGGGGAGCTGTTTTTT; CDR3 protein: CASSLVPANTGELFF
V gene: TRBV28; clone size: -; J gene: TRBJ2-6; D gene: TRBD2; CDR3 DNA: TGTGCCAGCAGTCATAGCGGGAGCAGCTCTGGGGCCAACGTCCTGACTTTC; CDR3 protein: CASSHSGSSSGANVLTF
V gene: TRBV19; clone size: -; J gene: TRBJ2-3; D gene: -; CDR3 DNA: TGTGCCAGTAGCAACGCGCAAGCAGATACGCAGTATTTT; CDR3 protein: CASSNAQADTQYF
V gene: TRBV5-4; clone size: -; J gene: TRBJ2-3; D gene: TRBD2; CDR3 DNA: TGTGCCAGTAGCCAAGTTGGGACTAGCGGGGCCCAGAGGACGCAGTATTTT; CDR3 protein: CASSQVGTSGAQRTQYF
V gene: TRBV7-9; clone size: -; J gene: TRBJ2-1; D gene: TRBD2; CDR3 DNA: TGTGCCAGCAGCTTACTAGCGGGAGGGCACAATGAGCAGTTCTTC; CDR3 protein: CASSLLAGGHNEQFF
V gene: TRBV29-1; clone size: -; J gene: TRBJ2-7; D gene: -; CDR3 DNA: TGCAGCGTTGCAGGCCCTAGTACCTACGAGCAGTACTTC; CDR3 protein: CSVAGPSTYEQYF
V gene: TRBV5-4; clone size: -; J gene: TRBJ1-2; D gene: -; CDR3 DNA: TGTGCCAGCAGCTTGGAGGTCGCCGGAGGGTACACCTTC; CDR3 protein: CASSLEVAGGYTF
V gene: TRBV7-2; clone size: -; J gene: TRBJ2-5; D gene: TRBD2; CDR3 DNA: TGTGCCAGCAGCTTAGAGCTAGCGGGAGGTCTGTACCAAGAGACCCAGTACTTC; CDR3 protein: CASSLELAGGLYQETQYF
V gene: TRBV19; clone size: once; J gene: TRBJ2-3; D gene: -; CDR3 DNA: TGTGCCAGTAGTGTCGACAGGGGAGGGAGCACAGATACGCAGTATTTT; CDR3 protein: CASSVDRGGSTDTQYF
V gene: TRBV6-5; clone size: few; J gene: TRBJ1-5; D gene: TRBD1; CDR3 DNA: TGTGCCAGCAGACCCACGACAGGGATTAATCAGCCCCAGCATTTT; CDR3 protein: CASRPTTGINQPQHF
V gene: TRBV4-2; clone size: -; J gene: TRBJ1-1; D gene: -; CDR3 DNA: TGTGCCAGCAGCCCGTCGGCGGCGAACACTGAAGCTTTCTTT; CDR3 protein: CASSPSAANTEAFF
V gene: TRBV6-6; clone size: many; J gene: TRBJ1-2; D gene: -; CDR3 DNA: TGTGCCAGCAGTGGCGTTTCTACTAACTATGGCTACACCTTC; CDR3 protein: CASSGVSTNYGYTF
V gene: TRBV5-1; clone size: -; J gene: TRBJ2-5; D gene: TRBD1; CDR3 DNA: TGCGCCAGCAGCTCCCTCGGACAGGGGGGAGAGACCCAGTACTTC; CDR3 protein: CASSSLGQGGETQYF
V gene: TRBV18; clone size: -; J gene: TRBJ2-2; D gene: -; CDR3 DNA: TGTGCCAGCTCACCAAATAGGGGATTTCGGACCGGGGAGCTGTTTTTT; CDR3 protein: CASSPNRGFRTGELFF
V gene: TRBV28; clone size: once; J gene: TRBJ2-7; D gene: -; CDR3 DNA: TGTGCCAGCAGTTTACATCGGGGCTCGGTGCACGAGCAGTACTTC; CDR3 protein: CASSLHRGSVHEQYF
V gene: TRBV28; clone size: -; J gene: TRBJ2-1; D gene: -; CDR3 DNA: TGTGCCAGCAGTTTCCCGGATACTCGACGCCATGAGCAGTTCTTC; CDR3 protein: CASSFPDTRRHEQFF
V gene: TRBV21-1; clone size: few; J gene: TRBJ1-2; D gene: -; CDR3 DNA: TGTGCCAGCAGCAAGAAGTTAAGGCTCGGACGGGGCTACACCTTC; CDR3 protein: CASSKKLRLGRGYTF
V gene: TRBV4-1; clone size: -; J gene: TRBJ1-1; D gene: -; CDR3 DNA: TGCGCCAGCAGCCGAGGACAAGTGGGCACTGAAGCTTTCTTT; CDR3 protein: CASSRGQVGTEAFF
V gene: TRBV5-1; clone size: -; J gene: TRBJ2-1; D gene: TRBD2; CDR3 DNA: TGCGCCAGCAGCCCGACCTTGGGAGCGGGAGGGGAAGGGGGTGAGCAGTTCTTC; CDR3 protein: CASSPTLGAGGEGGEQFF
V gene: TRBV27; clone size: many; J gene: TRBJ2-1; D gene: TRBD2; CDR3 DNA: TGTGCCAGCAGTCCCCAAATAGCGGGAGGGCTCATCTTC; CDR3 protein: CASSPQIAGGLIF
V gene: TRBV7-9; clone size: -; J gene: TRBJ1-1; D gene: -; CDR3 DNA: TGTGCCAGCAGCTTATCCGGTGGGCACACTGAAGCTTTCTTT; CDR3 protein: CASSLSGGHTEAFF
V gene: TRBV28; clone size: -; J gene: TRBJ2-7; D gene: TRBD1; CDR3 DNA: TGTGCCAGCAGTTCATTTGATGGGACAGGCGGATACGAGCAGTACTTC; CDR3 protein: CASSSFDGTGGYEQYF
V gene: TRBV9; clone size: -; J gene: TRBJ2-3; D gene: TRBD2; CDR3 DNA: TGTGCCAGCAGCCCACGGACTAGCGGGTTCACAGATACGCAGTATTTT; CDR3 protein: CASSPRTSGFTDTQYF
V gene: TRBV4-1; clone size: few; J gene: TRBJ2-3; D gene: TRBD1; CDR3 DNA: TGCGCCAGCAGCCAAGAAGGACAGGGGGAAAATACGCAGTATTTT; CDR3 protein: CASSQEGQGENTQYF